Many counts were recorded for the clone carrying this TCR beta chain. The data belong to a study of T-cell reconstitution after alpha-beta-depleted transplantation in children. Library preparation (for TCRbeta) was performed with unique molecular identifiers. TCRdb ran MiXCR on the PCR reads and lists one entry per CDR3 protein. Among 350,000 to 400,000 distinct CDR3 sequences listed, roughly 14% were seen once. The CDR3 spans 14 residues. Unmatched junction bases numbered 6, after V lost 7 bases and J lost 4 bases. The germline gives CDR1 ENHRY, CDR2 SYGVKD. This receptor was taken from a human donor who donated a stem cell graft to a child with Fanconi anemia. This sample comprised PBMCs, obtained from the stem cell graft. V is TRBV10-3 and J is TRBJ2-2; 7 nucleotides line up with TRBD1. As DNA, the CDR3 is TGTGCCATCACAGGGGACAGTCCCACCGGGGAGCTGTTTTTT. Encoded protein: CAITGDSPTGELFF.